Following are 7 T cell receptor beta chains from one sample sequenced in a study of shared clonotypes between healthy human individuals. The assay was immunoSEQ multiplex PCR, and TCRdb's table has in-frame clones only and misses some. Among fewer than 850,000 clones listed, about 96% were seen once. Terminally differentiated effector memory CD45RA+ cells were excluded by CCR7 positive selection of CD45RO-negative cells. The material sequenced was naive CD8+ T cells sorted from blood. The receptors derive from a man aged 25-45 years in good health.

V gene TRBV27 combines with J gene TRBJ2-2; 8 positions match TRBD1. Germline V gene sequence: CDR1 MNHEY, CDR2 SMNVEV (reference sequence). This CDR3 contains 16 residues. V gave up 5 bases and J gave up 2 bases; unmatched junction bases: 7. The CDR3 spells CASSPRDRINTGELFF. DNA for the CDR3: TGTGCCAGCAGTCCACGGGACAGGATCAACACCGGGGAGCTGTTTTTT.

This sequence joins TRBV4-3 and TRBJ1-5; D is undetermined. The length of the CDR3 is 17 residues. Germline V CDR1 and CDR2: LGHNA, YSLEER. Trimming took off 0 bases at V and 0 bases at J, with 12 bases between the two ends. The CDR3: CASSQDVQGGSNQPQHF. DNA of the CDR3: TGCGCCAGCAGCCAAGACGTGCAAGGCGGTAGCAATCAGCCCCAGCATTTT.

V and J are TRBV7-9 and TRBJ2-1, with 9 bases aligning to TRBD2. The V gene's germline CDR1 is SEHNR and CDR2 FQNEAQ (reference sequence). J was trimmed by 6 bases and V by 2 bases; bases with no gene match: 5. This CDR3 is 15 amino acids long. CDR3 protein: CASSLLAGELNEQFF. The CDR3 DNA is TGTGCCAGCAGCTTATTAGCGGGAGAACTCAATGAGCAGTTCTTC.

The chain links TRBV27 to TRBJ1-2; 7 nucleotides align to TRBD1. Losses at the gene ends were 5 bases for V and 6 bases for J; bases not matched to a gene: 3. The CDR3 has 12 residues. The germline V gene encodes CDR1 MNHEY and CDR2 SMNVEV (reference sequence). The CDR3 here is CASSRGGNGYTF. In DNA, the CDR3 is TGTGCCAGCAGTAGAGGGGGCAATGGCTACACCTTC.

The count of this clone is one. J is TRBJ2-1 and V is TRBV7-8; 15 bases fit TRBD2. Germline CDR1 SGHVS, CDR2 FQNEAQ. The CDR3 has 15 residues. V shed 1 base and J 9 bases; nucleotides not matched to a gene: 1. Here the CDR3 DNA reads TGTGCCAGCAGCTTAGGGACTAGCGGGGGGGGTGAGCAGTTCTTC. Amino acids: CASSLGTSGGGEQFF.

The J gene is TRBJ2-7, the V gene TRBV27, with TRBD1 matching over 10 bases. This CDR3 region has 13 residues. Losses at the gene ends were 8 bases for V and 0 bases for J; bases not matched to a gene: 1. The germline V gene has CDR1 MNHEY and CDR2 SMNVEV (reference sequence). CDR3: CASGTGASYEQYF. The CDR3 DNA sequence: TGTGCCAGCGGGACAGGGGCCTCCTACGAGCAGTACTTC.

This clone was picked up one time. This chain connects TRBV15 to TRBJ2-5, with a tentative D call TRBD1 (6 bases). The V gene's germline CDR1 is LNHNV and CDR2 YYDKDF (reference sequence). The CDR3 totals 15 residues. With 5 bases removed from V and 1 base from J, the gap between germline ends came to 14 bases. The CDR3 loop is CATSDEDSIQETQYF. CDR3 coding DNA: TGTGCCACCAGCGACGAGGACAGCATCCAAGAGACCCAGTACTTC. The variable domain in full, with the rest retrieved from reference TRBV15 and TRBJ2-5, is DAMVIQNPRYQVTQFGKPVTLSCSQTLNHNVMYWYQQKSSQAPKLLFHYYDKDFNNEADTPDNFQSRRPNTSFCFLDIRSPGLGDTAMYLCATSDEDSIQETQYFGPGTRLLVL.